The 10 T cell receptor beta chains in this list originate from one sample, sequenced in a study of memory CD4+ T cells and cytomegalovirus serostatus. The data were produced by immunoSEQ multiplex PCR, yet TCRdb's version contains in-frame clones alone and is incomplete. The table has fewer than 35,000 clones, about three quarters seen once; the top ten hold 1.1%. The sort gate was single viable CD3+CD4+CD8-CD45RO+ cells for memory CD4+ T cells. Sequenced input: memory CD4+ T cells from blood. Receptor source: an adult in good health and CMV-seronegative.

This clone was picked up one time. The gene calls are TRBV28 and TRBJ1-2; D possibly corresponds to TRBD1 (5 bases). V gave up 6 bases and J gave up 2 bases, with 10 bases separating them. Germline loops: CDR1 MDHEN, CDR2 SYDVKM. CDR3 size: 13 residues. The CDR3 loop is CASRPQGNYGYTF. CDR3 DNA: TGTGCCAGCAGGCCTCAGGGAAACTATGGCTACACCTTC.

This sequence joins TRBV18 and TRBJ1-2; D is uncertain. The CDR3 runs to 15 residues. Germline V gene data show CDR1 as KGHSH and CDR2 as LQKENI. Trimming stripped 2 bases from V and 12 bases from J, with 22 bases between. The chain's CDR3 is CASSPNRGTEEGNTF. The DNA for the CDR3 is TGTGCCAGCTCACCAAACCGCGGAACAGAAGAGGGAAACACCTTC. The full variable domain, its missing parts supplied by reference TRBV18 and TRBJ1-2, is NAGVMQNPRHLVRRRGQEARLRCSPMKGHSHVYWYRQLPEEGLKFMVYLQKENIIDESGMPKERFSAEFPKEGPSILRIQQVVRGDSAAYFCASSPNRGTEEGNTFGSGTRLTVV.

V is TRBV29-1 and J is TRBJ1-2, with a weak D call TRBD1 (6 bases). The germline V gene has CDR1 SQVTM and CDR2 ANQGSEA. The CDR3 contains 11 residues. The V end was cut by 4 bases, the J end by 6 bases, with 9 bases between. DNA of the CDR3: TGCAGCGTTGTCGGGGGCCATGGCTACACCTTC. Its translation is CSVVGGHGYTF. The whole variable domain, remainder taken from reference TRBV29-1 and TRBJ1-2, is SAVISQKPSRDICQRGTSLTIQCQVDSQVTMMFWYRQQPGQSLTLIATANQGSEATYESGFVIDKFPISRPNLTFSTLTVSNMSPEDSSIYLCSVVGGHGYTFGSGTRLTVV.

This clone occurred once. The genes are TRBV7-2 and TRBJ1-4; 8 bases fit TRBD1. The V gene end was trimmed by 5 bases and the J gene end by 2 bases; junction bases not matched to a gene: 4. This CDR3 comprises 15 residues. Germline values: CDR1 SGHTA, CDR2 FQGNSA. The CDR3, as DNA: TGTGCCAGCAGCACGACAGGGGCTACTAATGAAAAACTGTTTTTT. Translating gives CASSTTGATNEKLFF.

The genes are TRBV18 and TRBJ2-1; the match to TRBD2 covers 11 bases. V shed 0 bases, J shed 5 bases, and the junction held 3 bases outside the gene matches. CDR1 is KGHSH, CDR2 LQKENI, per germline. This CDR3 has 16 amino acids. The CDR3 DNA is TGTGCCAGCTCACCACCGGGACTAGCGGCAAACAATGAGCAGTTCTTC. Amino acid sequence: CASSPPGLAANNEQFF.

This clone appeared a single time. This rearrangement joins TRBV5-8 to TRBJ1-5; D remains ambiguous. The V gene lost 5 bases and the J gene lost 9 bases, with 9 bases spanning the gap. Germline V gene data show CDR1 as SGHTS and CDR2 as YDEGEE. The CDR3 loop spans 11 amino acids. CDR3 sequence reads: CASSYIPPQHF. The CDR3 coding sequence is TGTGCCAGCAGTTACATCCCGCCCCAGCATTTT.

This clone was recorded only once. V gene TRBV2 combines with J gene TRBJ1-2; D unresolved. CDR1 is SNHLY and CDR2 is FYNNEI in the germline V gene. The length of the CDR3 is 13 residues. Trimming pared 6 bases from V and 7 bases from J, leaving 15 bases between. The chain's CDR3 is CASSPGPTSGYTF. In DNA form, the CDR3 reads TGTGCCAGCAGCCCGGGCCCCACCAGTGGCTACACCTTC.

The chain uses TRBV5-1 and TRBJ2-5; weak D call: TRBD1 (5 bases). The CDR3 covers 14 residues. CDR1 SGHRS and CDR2 YFSETQ come from the germline V gene. Trimming shortened V by 4 bases and J by 0 bases, and 10 bases separated the two germline ends. The CDR3 sequence: CASSTGRDQETQYF. The CDR3 nucleotides read TGCGCCAGCAGCACAGGACGGGACCAAGAGACCCAGTACTTC.

V usage is TRBV7-8 and J usage is TRBJ2-7, with TRBD2 identical over 9 bases. CDR3 size: 14 residues. Germline V CDR1 and CDR2: SGHVS, FQNEAQ. The ends lost 7 bases at V and 6 bases at J; junction bases unmatched: 10. This CDR3 reads CASKRGDPPGEQYF. Here the CDR3 DNA reads TGTGCCAGCAAGCGGGGGGACCCACCAGGCGAGCAGTACTTC.

The chain recombines TRBV11-2 with TRBJ1-2; D may be TRBD1 (5 bases). The CDR3 is made up of 11 amino acids. Germline lookup yields CDR1 SGHAT and CDR2 FQNNGV. The V and J ends lost 5 bases and 8 bases respectively, with 9 bases between them. The CDR3 is CASSLGVGYTF. CDR3 nucleotide sequence: TGTGCCAGCAGCCTAGGGGTCGGCTACACCTTC. Full variable domain (missing parts from reference TRBV11-2 and TRBJ1-2): EAGVAQSPRYKIIEKRQSVAFWCNPISGHATLYWYQQILGQGPKLLIQFQNNGVVDDSQLPKDRFSAERLKGVDSTLKIQPAKLEDSAVYLCASSLGVGYTFGSGTRLTVV.